This T cell receptor (beta chain) comes out of a study of T cells in women clearing cervical HPV infection. Study as a whole: No precancer developed; the control's incident HPV16 infection cleared within 12 months. Case blood drawn at lesion detection; control blood after infection cleared.

Turning to this clone: An end of the junction does not agree with germline; a read error may underlie this. Other DNA sequences in the same sample also yield this CDR3.

HPV was found by MY09/MY11 PCR and dot-blot genotyping. Assay used: immunoSEQ multiplex PCR; TCRdb lists only in-frame clones, some missing. Its clone listing holds about 30,000 clones. Sequenced sample: blood buffy coat. The receptor's source is a woman between 18 and 70 years old with a cervical HPV16 infection that either progressed to CIN3+ or cleared (not recorded which).

This CDR3 reads CASSTGGNTIYF. CDR3 DNA, as far as it was read: TGTGCCAGTAGTACAGGGGGAAACACT. The chain is built from TRBV19 and TRBJ1-3; 7 positions agree with TRBD1. Read coverage stops 3 residues before the CDR3 terminus; the germline J gene supplies the remainder. Germline CDR1 reads LNHDA; CDR2 reads SQIVND (reference sequence). CDR3 length: 12 residues.